This TCR beta chain was obtained from a study of neoadjuvant anti-PD-1 for oral cavity cancer. Time point denoted: after neoadjuvant nivolumab, at surgical resection. Generated by immunoSEQ multiplex PCR, the TCRdb table keeps only in-frame clones and is missing some. This sample yields some 15,000 clones, of which roughly 80% are seen a single time; approximately 2.4% belongs to the top ten. CDR3 size: 12 residues. The germline V gene encodes CDR1 MNHEY and CDR2 SVGAGI. Trimming left V 1 base short and J 5 bases short, with 5 bases between. The source was PBMCs, collected after nivolumab (anti-PD-1) treatment. This TCR derives from a person between 40 and 80 years old with oral cavity squamous cell carcinoma. The chain recombines TRBV6-5 with TRBJ2-5, with a possible D match to TRBD1 (5 bases). The CDR3 DNA reads as TGTGCCAGCAGTTACTGGGGCGAGACCCAGTACTTC. This encodes CASSYWGETQYF.